The TCR beta chain under discussion was sequenced for a study of a mutant IDH1 vaccine in newly diagnosed glioma. Turning to the study itself: The initiation of vaccination occurred 4-6 weeks after radiotherapy alone, or with temozolomide cycles. It was radiotherapy, temozolomide, or both that patients received previously, with most receiving both.

Sequencing was performed with immunoSEQ multiplex PCR; in TCRdb, only in-frame clones are kept and a portion is missing. In the table there are some 130,000 clones, about four fifths of which are singletons. As to this clone: Antigen unknown.

Described time point: week 11, during vaccination. What each vaccine dose contained was 300 ug of mutant IDH1 20-mer peptide, accompanied by topical imiquimod. CDR1 is SGHKS and CDR2 is YYEKEE in the germline V gene (reference sequence). The CDR3 runs to 14 residues. V gave up 0 bases and J gave up 4 bases, with 10 bases separating them. The TCR originated in a middle-aged man with glioma. The chain employs TRBV5-5 and TRBJ2-5, with TRBD1 as a possible D gene (5 bases). The sequences come from PBMCs, collected from a glioma patient whose treatment included an IDH1 peptide vaccine. The DNA of the CDR3 is TGTGCCAGCAGCTTGGGTCAGGGTTCAGAGACCCAGTACTTC. Translated, it gives CASSLGQGSETQYF.